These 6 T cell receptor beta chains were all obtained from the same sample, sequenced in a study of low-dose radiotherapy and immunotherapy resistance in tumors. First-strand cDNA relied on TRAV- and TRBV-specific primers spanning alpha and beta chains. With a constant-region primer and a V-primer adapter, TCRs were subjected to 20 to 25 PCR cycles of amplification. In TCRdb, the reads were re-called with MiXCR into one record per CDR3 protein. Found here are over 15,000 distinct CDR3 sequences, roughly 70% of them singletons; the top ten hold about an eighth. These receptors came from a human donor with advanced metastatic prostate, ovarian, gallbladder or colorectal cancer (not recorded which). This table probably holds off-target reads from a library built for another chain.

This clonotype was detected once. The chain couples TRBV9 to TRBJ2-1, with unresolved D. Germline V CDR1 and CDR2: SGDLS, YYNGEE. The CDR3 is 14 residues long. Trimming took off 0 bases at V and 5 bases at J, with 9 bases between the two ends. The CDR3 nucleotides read TGTGCCAGCAGCGTAGGGACGGTAGACAATGAGCAGTTCTTC. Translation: CASSVGTVDNEQFF. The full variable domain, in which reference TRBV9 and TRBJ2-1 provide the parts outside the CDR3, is DSGVTQTPKHLITATGQRVTLRCSPRSGDLSVYWYQQSLDQGLQFLIQYYNGEERAKGNILERFSAQQFPDLHSELNLSSLELGDSALYFCASSVGTVDNEQFFGPGTRLTVL.

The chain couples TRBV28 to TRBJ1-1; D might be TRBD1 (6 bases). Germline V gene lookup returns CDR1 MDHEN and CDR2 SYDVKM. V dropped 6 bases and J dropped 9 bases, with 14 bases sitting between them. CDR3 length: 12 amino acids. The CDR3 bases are TGTGCCAGCAGGTTAGGACAGCTGCAAGCTTTCTTT. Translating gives CASRLGQLQAFF.

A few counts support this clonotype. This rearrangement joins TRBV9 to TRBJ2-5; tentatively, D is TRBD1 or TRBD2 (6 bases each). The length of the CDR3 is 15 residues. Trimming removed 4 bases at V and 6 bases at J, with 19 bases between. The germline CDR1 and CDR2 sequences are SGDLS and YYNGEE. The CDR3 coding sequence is TGTGCCAGCAGCCAGGCCGGGGGCGCTGAACAGACCCAGTACTTC. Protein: CASSQAGGAEQTQYF. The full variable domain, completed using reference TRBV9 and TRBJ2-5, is DSGVTQTPKHLITATGQRVTLRCSPRSGDLSVYWYQQSLDQGLQFLIQYYNGEERAKGNILERFSAQQFPDLHSELNLSSLELGDSALYFCASSQAGGAEQTQYFGPGTRLLVL.

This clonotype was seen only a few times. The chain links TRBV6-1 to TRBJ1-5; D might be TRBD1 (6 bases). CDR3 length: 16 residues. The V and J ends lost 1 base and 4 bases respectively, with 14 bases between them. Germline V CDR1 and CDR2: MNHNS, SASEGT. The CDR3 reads CASSEVPEGVNQPQHF. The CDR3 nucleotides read TGTGCCAGCAGTGAAGTGCCCGAGGGGGTGAATCAGCCCCAGCATTTT.

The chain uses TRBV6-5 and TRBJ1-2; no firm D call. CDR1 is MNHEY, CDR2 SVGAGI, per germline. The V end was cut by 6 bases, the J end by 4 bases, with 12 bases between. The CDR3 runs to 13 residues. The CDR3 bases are TGTGCCAGCAGAATTGCTGGACCCTATGGCTACACCTTC. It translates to CASRIAGPYGYTF.

The CDR3 sequence is CASSFREYTDTQYF. CDR3 nucleotides: TGTGCCAGCAGTTTTAGAGAGTATACAGATACGCAGTATTTT. The chain combines TRBV27 with TRBJ2-3; D remains unclear. CDR1 is MNHEY, CDR2 SMNVEV, per germline (reference sequence). The CDR3 totals 14 residues. Trimming shortened V by 3 bases and J by 3 bases, and 10 bases separated the two germline ends.